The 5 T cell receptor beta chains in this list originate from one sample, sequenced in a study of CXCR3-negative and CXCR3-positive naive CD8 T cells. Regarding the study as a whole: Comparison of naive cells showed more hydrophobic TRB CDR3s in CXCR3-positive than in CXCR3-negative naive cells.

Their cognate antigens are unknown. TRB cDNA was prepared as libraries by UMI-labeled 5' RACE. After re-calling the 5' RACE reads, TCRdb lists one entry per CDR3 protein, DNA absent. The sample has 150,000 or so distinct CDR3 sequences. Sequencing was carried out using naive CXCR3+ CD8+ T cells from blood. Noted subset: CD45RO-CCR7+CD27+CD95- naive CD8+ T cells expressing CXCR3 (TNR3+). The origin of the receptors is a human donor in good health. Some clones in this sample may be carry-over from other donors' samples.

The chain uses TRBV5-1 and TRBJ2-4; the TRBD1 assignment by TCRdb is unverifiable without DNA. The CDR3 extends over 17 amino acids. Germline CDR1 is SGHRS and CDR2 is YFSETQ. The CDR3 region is CASSFRDRGWPMGIQYF.

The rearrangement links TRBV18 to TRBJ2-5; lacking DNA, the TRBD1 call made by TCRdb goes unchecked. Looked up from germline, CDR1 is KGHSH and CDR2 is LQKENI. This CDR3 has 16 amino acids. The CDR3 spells CASSPLDRDPQETQYF. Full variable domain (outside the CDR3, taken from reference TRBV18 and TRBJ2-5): NAGVMQNPRHLVRRRGQEARLRCSPMKGHSHVYWYRQLPEEGLKFMVYLQKENIIDESGMPKERFSAEFPKEGPSILRIQQVVRGDSAAYFCASSPLDRDPQETQYFGPGTRLLVL.

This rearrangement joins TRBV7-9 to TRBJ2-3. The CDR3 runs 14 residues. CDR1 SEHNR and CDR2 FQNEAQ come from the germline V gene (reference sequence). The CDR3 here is CASSVGVTTDTQYF.

This chain's CDR3 is CASSQDKLAGSTDTQYF. The chain has TRBV4-1 and TRBJ2-3; no DNA is available, so the TRBD2 call from TCRdb remains unchecked. Germline assignment: CDR1 MGHRA and CDR2 YSYEKL. This CDR3 is 17 amino acids long.

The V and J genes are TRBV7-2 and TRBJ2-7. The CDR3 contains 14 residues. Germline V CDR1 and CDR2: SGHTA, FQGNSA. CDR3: CASGYYAGSYEQYF.